The source of this TCR beta chain is a study of Graves' ophthalmopathy and Graves' hyperthyroidism. Study-wide points: Among expanded thyroid clonotypes above 0.001 frequency, most also occurred in blood.

Excluded were patients with other autoimmune diseases, uncontrolled infections, pregnancy or lactation. Amplification targeted the TCR beta CDR3 regions, with RNA transcripts as the source material. Following a first-round RT-PCR that used HTBI primers, a second-round multiplex PCR was carried out. TCRdb re-called the multiplex PCR reads through MiXCR, storing one row per CDR3 protein. The data contain almost 400,000 distinct CDR3 sequences, around 16% of them seen just once; the ten biggest clones take up 1.6%. V dropped 3 bases and J dropped 3 bases, with 8 bases sitting between them. The CDR3 sequence is 13 residues long. From germline, CDR1 is SGHTA and CDR2 FQGNSA. This clonotype was detected many times. The antigen is unknown.

This chain connects TRBV7-2 to TRBJ1-2, with D possibly TRBD1 on 5 matching bases. The sequencing sample was made of peripheral blood. The TCR comes from a woman aged 18-29 years with Graves' ophthalmopathy. CDR3: CASSFQGYYGYTF. CDR3 sequence (DNA): TGTGCCAGCAGCTTCCAGGGATACTATGGCTACACCTTC.